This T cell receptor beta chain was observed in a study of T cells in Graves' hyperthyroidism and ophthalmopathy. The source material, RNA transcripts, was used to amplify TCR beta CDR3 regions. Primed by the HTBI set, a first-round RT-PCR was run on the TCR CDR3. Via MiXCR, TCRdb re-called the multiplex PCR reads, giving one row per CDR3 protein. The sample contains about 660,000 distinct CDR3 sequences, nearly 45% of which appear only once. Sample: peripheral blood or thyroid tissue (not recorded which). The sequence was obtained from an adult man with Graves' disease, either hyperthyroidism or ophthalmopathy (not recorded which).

In DNA, the CDR3 is TGTGCCAGCAGCTTCCGGGACAGGGTGTACTTC. Encoded protein: CASSFRDRVYF. V gene TRBV7-2 combines with J gene TRBJ2-5; 9 bases agree with TRBD1. The CDR3 covers 11 residues. The germline V gene has CDR1 SGHTA and CDR2 FQGNSA. The V gene end was trimmed by 3 bases and the J gene end by 13 bases; junction bases not matched to a gene: 3. The whole variable domain, remainder taken from reference TRBV7-2 and TRBJ2-5, is GAGVSQSPSNKVTEKGKDVELRCDPISGHTALYWYRQSLGQGLEFLIYFQGNSAPDKSGLPSDRFSAERTGGSVSTLTIQRTQQEDSAVYLCASSFRDRVYFGPGTRLLVL.